In this sample, the clone carrying this T cell receptor beta chain turned up a few times. It was during active infection that Seattle patients were enrolled and then longitudinally followed. The sample comes from a study of blood T cell repertoires in COVID-19. Clones were read by immunoSEQ multiplex PCR, and TCRdb kept only the in-frame ones, dropping some. The data hold some 170,000 clones, with more than 85% observed a single time. CDR1 is KGHSH, CDR2 LQKENI, per germline. Trimming took 6 bases from V and 4 from J, leaving 15 bases between them. The CDR3 extends over 14 amino acids. The TCR comes from a woman aged 60-75 years with COVID-19, enrolled during active disease. The rearrangement uses TRBV18 and TRBJ1-2; weak D call: TRBD1 (6 bases). The sequencing input was peripheral blood. The CDR3 region is CASSSGGTFYGYTF. CDR3 coding DNA: TGTGCCAGCTCGTCCGGTGGGACATTCTATGGCTACACCTTC.